The rows below give T cell receptor beta chains drawn from one sample of a study of T cells in Graves' hyperthyroidism and ophthalmopathy. TCRdb re-derived calls from the multiplex PCR reads in MiXCR, one entry per CDR3 protein. The sample contains 500,000 or so distinct CDR3 sequences, roughly a sixth of which appear only once. The material sequenced was blood. The receptor source for this set is a woman aged 25 to 39 with Graves' ophthalmopathy. CDR3s include the opening cysteine and the closing phenylalanine or tryptophan. The D gene is left open where the match is weak. Size tells how often a clone was seen (once, few, many) or the class of an expanded clone, and some rows leave it out.

>TRBD2|many|TRBJ2-1|TRBV7-2
CASSPSLAGWGNEQFF
TGTGCCAGCAGCCCTAGCCTAGCGGGATGGGGCAATGAGCAGTTCTTC
>.|many|TRBJ2-6|TRBV12-3/TRBV12-4
CASSRTSGANVLTF
TGTGCCAGCAGCCGGACCTCTGGGGCCAACGTCCTGACTTTC
>.|many|TRBJ1-6|TRBV5-1
CASSLELGRRSPLHF
TGCGCCAGCAGCTTGGAGCTGGGGCGGAGATCACCCCTCCACTTT
>.|.|TRBJ2-2|TRBV6-1
CASSRPLPPANTGELFF
TGTGCCAGCAGTCGCCCTCTTCCCCCAGCGAACACCGGGGAGCTGTTTTTT
>TRBD2|many|TRBJ2-2|TRBV2
CASSVIAGAATGELFF
TGTGCCAGCAGCGTCATAGCGGGAGCGGCCACCGGGGAGCTGTTTTTT
>.|many|TRBJ1-5|TRBV20-1
CSALTDSPQPQHF
TGCAGTGCTCTCACGGACAGTCCTCAGCCCCAGCATTTT
>.|few|TRBJ1-5|TRBV27
CASSLAFRGAGNQPQHF
TGTGCCAGCAGTCTCGCGTTTAGGGGCGCGGGCAATCAGCCCCAGCATTTT
>.|few|TRBJ1-1|TRBV28
CASRGGYTEAFF
TGTGCCAGCAGAGGGGGTTACACTGAAGCTTTCTTT
>TRBD2|few|TRBJ2-3|TRBV10-3
CAISDRTGGGADTQYF
TGTGCCATCAGTGATCGAACGGGAGGTGGGGCAGATACGCAGTATTTT
>.|.|TRBJ1-1|TRBV28
CASSFPDGLLTEAFF
TGTGCCAGCAGTTTCCCCGACGGACTTCTTACTGAAGCTTTCTTT
>.|few|TRBJ1-2|TRBV4-2
CASSQDRFIGYTF
TGTGCCAGCAGCCAAGATAGGTTCATCGGCTACACCTTC
>.|.|TRBJ2-1|TRBV11-2
CASSARVENNEQFF
TGTGCCAGCAGCGCACGGGTCGAAAACAATGAGCAGTTCTTC
>TRBD2|many|TRBJ2-7|TRBV2
CASTKLAGPYEQYF
TGTGCCAGCACAAAATTAGCGGGTCCCTACGAGCAGTACTTC
>.|few|TRBJ1-2|TRBV28
CASSSRTAFLTTKYGYTF
TGTGCCAGCAGTTCCAGGACGGCCTTTCTAACCACTAAATATGGCTACACCTTC
>TRBD2|.|TRBJ2-3|TRBV7-9
CASSMGLPSTDTQYF
TGTGCCAGCAGCATGGGACTACCTAGCACAGATACGCAGTATTTT
>.|.|TRBJ2-1|TRBV7-8
CASSYLSKKQFF
TGTGCCAGCAGCTACCTTTCCAAGAAGCAGTTCTTC
>.|.|TRBJ2-1|TRBV7-2
CASSSEGHLWDEQFF
TGTGCCAGCAGCTCGGAAGGGCACCTTTGGGATGAGCAGTTCTTC